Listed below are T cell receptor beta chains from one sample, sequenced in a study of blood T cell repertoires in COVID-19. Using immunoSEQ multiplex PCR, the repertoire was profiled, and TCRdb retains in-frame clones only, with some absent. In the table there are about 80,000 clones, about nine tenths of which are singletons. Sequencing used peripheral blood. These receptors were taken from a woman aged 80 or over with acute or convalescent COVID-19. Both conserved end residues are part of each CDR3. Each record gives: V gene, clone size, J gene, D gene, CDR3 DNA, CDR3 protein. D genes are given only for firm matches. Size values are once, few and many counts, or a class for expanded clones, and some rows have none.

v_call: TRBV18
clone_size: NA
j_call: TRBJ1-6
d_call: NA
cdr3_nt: TGTGCCAGCTCACCGCCGCCCTCCGGGGGATCACCCCTCCACTTT
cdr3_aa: CASSPPPSGGSPLHF

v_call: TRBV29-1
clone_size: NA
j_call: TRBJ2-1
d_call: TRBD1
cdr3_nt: TGCAGCGTGACCGGGACAGGGTACAATGAGCAGTTCTTC
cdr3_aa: CSVTGTGYNEQFF

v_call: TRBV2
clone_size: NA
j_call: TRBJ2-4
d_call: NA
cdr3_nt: TGTGCCACCGGGAGAGATACGAACATTCAGTACTTC
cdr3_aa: CATGRDTNIQYF

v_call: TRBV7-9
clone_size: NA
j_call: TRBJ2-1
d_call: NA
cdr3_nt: TGTGCCAGCACCAAGCAGGACAGCTACAATGAGCAGTTCTTC
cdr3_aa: CASTKQDSYNEQFF

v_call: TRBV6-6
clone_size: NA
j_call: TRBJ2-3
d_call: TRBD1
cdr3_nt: TGTGCCAGCAGTTACGGGACAGGGGCTGGCAAGGGTACGCAGTATTTT
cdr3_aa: CASSYGTGAGKGTQYF

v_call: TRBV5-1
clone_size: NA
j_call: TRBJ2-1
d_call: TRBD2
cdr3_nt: TGCGCCAGCAGCGTGACTAGCGGGGGGCTCTACAATGAGCAGTTCTTC
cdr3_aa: CASSVTSGGLYNEQFF

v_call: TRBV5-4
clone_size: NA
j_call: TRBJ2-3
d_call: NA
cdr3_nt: TGTGCCAGCAGCTTGAATGCGGTTAGCACAGATACGCAGTATTTT
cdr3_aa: CASSLNAVSTDTQYF

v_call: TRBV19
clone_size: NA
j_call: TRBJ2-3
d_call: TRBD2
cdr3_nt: TGTGCCAGTAGTAGGGGGGGGACTAGCACAGATACGCAGTATTTT
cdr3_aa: CASSRGGTSTDTQYF

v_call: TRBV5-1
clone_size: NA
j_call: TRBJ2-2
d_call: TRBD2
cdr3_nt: TGCGCCAGCAGCTTGGCTAGCGGGATTAACACCGGGGAGCTGTTTTTT
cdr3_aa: CASSLASGINTGELFF

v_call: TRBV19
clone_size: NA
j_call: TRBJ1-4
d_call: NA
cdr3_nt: TGTGCCAGTAGTATGAGGAGGGTCGGGGAAAAACTGTTTTTT
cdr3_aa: CASSMRRVGEKLFF

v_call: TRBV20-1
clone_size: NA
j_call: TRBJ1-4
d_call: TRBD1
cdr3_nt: TGCAGTGCTAGTAAGGGGGCATTACGATACGAAAAACTGTTTTTT
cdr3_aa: CSASKGALRYEKLFF

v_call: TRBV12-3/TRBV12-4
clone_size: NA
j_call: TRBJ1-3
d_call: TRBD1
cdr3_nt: TGTGCCAGCAGTTTGGGGACAGGAACCATATATTTT
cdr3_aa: CASSLGTGTIYF

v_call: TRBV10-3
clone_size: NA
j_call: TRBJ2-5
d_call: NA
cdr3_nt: TGTGCCATCGGGGGAGCAGGGGCGGGCCAAGAGACCCAGTACTTC
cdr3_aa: CAIGGAGAGQETQYF

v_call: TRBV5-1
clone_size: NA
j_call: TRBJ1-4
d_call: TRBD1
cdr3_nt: TGCGCCAGCAGCTTAACGACAGGGGGCGAGAATGAAAAACTGTTTTTT
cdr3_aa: CASSLTTGGENEKLFF

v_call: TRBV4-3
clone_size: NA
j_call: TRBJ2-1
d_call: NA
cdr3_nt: TGCGCCAGCAGCCAAGCCAGGCAAGTTGGTGAGCAGTTCTTC
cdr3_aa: CASSQARQVGEQFF

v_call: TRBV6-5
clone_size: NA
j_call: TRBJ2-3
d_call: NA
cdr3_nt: TGTGCCAGCAGTCGGACAGAAACCACAGATACGCAGTATTTT
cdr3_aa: CASSRTETTDTQYF

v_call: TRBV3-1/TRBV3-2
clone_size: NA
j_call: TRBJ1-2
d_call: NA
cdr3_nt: TGTGCCAGCAGCCAGGGAACGGGGGAAGGCTATGGCTACACCTTC
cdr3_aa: CASSQGTGEGYGYTF

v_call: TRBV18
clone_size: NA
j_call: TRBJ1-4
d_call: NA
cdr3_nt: TGTGCCAGCTCACCGACGGAAGGGGAACGCGAAAAACTGTTTTTT
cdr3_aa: CASSPTEGEREKLFF

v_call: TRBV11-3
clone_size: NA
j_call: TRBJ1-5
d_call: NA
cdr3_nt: TGTGCCAGCAGCTTACCCCTCCAGGTGAGCAATCAGCCCCAGCATTTT
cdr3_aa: CASSLPLQVSNQPQHF

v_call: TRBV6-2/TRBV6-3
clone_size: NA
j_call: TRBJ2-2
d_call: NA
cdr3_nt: TGTGCCAGCAGTTATCTACAGATCACCGGGGAGCTGTTTTTT
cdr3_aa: CASSYLQITGELFF

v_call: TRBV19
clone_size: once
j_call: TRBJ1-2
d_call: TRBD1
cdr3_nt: TGTGCCAGTAGTCTGGACAGGGGTTACGGTGGCTACACCTTC
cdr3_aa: CASSLDRGYGGYTF

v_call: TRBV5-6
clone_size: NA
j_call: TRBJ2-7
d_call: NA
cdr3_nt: TGTGCCAGCAGCGGACAAGGAGCCTACGAGCAGTACTTC
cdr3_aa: CASSGQGAYEQYF

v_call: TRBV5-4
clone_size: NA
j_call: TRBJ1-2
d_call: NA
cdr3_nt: TGTGCCAGCAGCTTTACAACTAACTATGGCTACACCTTC
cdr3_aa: CASSFTTNYGYTF

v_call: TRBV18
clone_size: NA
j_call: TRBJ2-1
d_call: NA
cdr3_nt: TGTGCCAGCTCACCACTGGGAACAGGGTATGGTGATGAGCAGTTCTTC
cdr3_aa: CASSPLGTGYGDEQFF

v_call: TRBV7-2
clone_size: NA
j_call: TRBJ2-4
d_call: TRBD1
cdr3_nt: TGTGCCAGCAGCTTCCGGGACAGGCTTAAAAACATTCAGTACTTC
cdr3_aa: CASSFRDRLKNIQYF

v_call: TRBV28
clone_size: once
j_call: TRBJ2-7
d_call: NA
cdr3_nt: TGTGCCATCGGTCGGGGGGCCAACTACGAGCAGTACTTC
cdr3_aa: CAIGRGANYEQYF

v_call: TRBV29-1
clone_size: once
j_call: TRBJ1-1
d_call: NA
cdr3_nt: TGCAGCGTTGAGGGCCGGTTGAACACTGAAGCTTTCTTT
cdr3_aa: CSVEGRLNTEAFF

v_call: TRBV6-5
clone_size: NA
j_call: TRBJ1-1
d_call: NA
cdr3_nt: TGTGCCAGCAGTTACAGAGGATACACTGAAGCTTTCTTT
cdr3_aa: CASSYRGYTEAFF

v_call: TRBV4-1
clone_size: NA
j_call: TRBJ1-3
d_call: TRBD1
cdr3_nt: TGCGCCAGCAGAATGGACAGGACTGGAAACACCATATATTTT
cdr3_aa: CASRMDRTGNTIYF

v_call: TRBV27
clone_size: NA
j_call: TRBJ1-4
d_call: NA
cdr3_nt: TGTGCCAGCAGTCCCGGGAAGAATGAAAAACTGTTTTTT
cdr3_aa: CASSPGKNEKLFF

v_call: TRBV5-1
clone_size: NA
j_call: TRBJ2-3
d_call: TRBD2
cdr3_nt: TGCGCCAGCAGCTCCTCCGGGACTACCACAGATACGCAGTATTTT
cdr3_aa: CASSSSGTTTDTQYF

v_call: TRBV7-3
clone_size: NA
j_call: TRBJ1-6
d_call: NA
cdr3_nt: TGTGCCAGCAGCTTTGGCAGGTCTAATTCACCCCTCCACTTT
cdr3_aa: CASSFGRSNSPLHF

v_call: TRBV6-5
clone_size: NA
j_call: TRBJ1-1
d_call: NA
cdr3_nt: TGTGCCAGCAGTTATACTGGGTCCGCGGGAGCTTTCTTT
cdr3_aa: CASSYTGSAGAFF

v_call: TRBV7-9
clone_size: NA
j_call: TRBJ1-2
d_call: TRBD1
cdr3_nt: TGTGCCAGCATCCCAGGGGGGAGCACGAAATCCGGCTACACCTTC
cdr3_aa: CASIPGGSTKSGYTF

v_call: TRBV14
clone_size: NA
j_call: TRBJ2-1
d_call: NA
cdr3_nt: TGTGCCAGCTCTCAGCGGGCGGTCAATGAGCAGTTCTTC
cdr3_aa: CASSQRAVNEQFF

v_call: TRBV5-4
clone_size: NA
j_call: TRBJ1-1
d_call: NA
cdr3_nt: TGTGCCAGCAGCTTGAGCCGTAACACTGAAGCTTTCTTT
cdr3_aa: CASSLSRNTEAFF

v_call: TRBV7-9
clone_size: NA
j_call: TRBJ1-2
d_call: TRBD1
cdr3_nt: TGTGCCAGCAGCTTAGACAGGGGAGCTAATGGCTACACCTTC
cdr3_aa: CASSLDRGANGYTF

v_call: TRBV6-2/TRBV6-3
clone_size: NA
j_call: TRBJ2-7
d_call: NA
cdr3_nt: TGTGCCAGCAGTCCCACAGGCAGGGCCTACGAGCAGTACTTC
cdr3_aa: CASSPTGRAYEQYF

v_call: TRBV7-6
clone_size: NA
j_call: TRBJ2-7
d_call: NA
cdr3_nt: TGTGCCAGCAGCCAACAGGGTTACTACGAGCAGTACTTC
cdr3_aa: CASSQQGYYEQYF

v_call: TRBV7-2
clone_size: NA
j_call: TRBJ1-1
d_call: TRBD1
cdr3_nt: TGTGCCAGCAGCCTAACAGGGGTAAACACTGAAGCTTTCTTT
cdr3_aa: CASSLTGVNTEAFF

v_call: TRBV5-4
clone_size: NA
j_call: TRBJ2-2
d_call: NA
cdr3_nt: TGTGCCAGCAGCCGGCGACAAACCGGGGAGCTGTTTTTT
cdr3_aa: CASSRRQTGELFF

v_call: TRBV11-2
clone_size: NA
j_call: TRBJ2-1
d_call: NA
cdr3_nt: TGTGCCAGCGCCCAATCGCGGGATGAGCAGTTCTTC
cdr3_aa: CASAQSRDEQFF